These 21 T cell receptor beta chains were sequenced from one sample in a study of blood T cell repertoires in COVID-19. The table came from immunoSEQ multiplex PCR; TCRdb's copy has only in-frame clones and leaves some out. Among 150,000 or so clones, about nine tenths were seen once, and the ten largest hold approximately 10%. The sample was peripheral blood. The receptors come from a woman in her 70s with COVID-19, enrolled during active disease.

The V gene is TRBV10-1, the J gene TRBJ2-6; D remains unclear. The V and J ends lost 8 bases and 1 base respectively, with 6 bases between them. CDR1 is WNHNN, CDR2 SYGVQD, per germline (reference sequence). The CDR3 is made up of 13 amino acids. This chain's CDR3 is CASPLSGANVLTF. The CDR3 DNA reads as TGCGCCAGCCCACTGTCTGGGGCCAACGTCCTGACTTTC.

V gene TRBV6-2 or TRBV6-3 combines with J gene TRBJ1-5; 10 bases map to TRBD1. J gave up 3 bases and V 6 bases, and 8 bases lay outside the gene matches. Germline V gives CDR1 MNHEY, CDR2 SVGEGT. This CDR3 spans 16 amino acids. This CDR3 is CASSKGDRGVNQPQHF. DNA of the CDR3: TGTGCCAGCAGCAAAGGGGACAGGGGCGTCAATCAGCCCCAGCATTTT.

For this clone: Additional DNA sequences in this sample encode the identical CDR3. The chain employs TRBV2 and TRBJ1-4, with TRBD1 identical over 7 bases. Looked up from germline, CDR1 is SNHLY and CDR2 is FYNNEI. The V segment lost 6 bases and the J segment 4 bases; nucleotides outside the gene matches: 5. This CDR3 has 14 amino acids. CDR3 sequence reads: CASRETGFNEKLFF. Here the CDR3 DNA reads TGTGCCAGCAGAGAGACAGGGTTTAATGAAAAACTGTTTTTT. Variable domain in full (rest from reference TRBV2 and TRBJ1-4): EPEVTQTPSHQVTQMGQEVILRCVPISNHLYFYWYRQILGQKVEFLVSFYNNEISEKSEIFDDQFSVERPDGSNFTLKIRSTKLEDSAMYFCASRETGFNEKLFFGSGTQLSVL.

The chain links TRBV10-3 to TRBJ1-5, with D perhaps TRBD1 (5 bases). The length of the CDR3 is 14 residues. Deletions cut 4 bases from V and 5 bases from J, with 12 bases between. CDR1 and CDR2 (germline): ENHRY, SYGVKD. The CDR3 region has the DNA TGTGCCATCAGTGCCCTGGGAGGGGATCAGCCCCAGCATTTT. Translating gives CAISALGGDQPQHF.

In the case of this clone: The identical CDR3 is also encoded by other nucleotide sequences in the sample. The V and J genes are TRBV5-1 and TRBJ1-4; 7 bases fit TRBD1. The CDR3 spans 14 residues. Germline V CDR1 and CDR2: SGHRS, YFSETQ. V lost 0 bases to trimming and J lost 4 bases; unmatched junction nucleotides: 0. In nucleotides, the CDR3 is TGCGCCAGCAGCTTGGGACAGGGTAATGAAAAACTGTTTTTT. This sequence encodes CASSLGQGNEKLFF.

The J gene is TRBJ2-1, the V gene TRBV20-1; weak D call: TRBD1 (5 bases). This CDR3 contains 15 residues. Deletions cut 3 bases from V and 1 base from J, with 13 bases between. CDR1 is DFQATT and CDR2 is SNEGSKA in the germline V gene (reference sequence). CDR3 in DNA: TGCAGTGCTAGTTCAAGGGGTACGTCCTACAATGAGCAGTTCTTC. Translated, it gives CSASSRGTSYNEQFF.

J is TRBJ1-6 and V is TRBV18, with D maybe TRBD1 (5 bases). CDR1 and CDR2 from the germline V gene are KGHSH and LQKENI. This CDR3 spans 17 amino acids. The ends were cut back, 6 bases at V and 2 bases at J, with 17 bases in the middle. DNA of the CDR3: TGTGCCAGCTCGCAGGAGGGGTCCTACACCTATAATTCACCCCTCCACTTT. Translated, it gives CASSQEGSYTYNSPLHF.

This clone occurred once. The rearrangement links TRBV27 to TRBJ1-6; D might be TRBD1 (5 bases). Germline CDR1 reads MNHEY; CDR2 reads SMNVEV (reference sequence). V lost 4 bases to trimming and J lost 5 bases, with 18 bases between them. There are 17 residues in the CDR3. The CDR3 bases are TGTGCCAGCAGTTCAGATCAAGTAGACAGAAATAATTCACCCCTCCACTTT. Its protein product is CASSSDQVDRNNSPLHF.

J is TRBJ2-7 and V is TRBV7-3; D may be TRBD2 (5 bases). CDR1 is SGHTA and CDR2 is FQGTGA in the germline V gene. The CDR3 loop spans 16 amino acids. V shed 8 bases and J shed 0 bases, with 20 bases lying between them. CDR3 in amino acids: CASSRRGPSVSYEQYF. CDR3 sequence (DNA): TGTGCCAGCTCCCGCCGGGGTCCCTCGGTCTCCTACGAGCAGTACTTC. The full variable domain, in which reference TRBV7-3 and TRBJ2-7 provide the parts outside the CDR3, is GAGVSQTPSNKVTEKGKYVELRCDPISGHTALYWYRQSLGQGPEFLIYFQGTGAADDSGLPNDRFFAVRPEGSVSTLKIQRTERGDSAVYLCASSRRGPSVSYEQYFGPGTRLTVT.

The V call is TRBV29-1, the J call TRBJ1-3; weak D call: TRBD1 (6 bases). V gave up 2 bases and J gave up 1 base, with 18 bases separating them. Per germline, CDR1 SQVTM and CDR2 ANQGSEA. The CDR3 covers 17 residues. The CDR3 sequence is CSVETGWAGQSGNTIYF. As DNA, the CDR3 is TGCAGCGTTGAAACAGGGTGGGCAGGACAATCTGGAAACACCATATATTTT.

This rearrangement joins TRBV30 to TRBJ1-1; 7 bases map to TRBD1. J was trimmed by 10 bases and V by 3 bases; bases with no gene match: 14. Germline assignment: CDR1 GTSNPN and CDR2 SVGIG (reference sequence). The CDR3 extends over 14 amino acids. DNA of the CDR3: TGTGCCTGGAGCGCAGACAGGGACGGCAACGGAGCTTTCTTT. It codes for CAWSADRDGNGAFF.

The CDR3 nucleotides are TGTGCCTGGAGTTTGGCAGGGGGCCGTCGGTACGAGCAGTACTTC. Protein sequence: CAWSLAGGRRYEQYF. V and J are TRBV30 and TRBJ2-7, with 8 bases lining up with TRBD1. The V gene end was trimmed by 2 bases and the J gene end by 4 bases; junction bases not matched to a gene: 10. There are 15 residues in the CDR3. The germline gives CDR1 GTSNPN, CDR2 SVGIG (reference sequence).

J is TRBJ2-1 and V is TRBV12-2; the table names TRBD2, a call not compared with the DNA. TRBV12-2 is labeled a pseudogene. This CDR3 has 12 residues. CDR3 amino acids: CASRLRLLRQFF. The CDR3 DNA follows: TGTGCAAGTCGCCTTCGACTCCTCAGACAGTTCTTC.

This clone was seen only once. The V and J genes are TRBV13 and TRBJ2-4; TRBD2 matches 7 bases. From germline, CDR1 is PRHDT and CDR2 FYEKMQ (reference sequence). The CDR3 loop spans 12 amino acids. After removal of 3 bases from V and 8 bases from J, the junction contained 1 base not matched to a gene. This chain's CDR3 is CASSFAGDIQYF. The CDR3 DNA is TGTGCCAGCAGCTTCGCGGGGGACATTCAGTACTTC.

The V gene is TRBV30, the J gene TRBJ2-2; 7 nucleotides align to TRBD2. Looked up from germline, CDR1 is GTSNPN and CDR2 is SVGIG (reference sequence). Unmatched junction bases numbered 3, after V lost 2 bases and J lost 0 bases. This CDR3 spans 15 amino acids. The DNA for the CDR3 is TGTGCCTGGAGTCGGGGGGATCCGAACACCGGGGAGCTGTTTTTT. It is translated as CAWSRGDPNTGELFF.

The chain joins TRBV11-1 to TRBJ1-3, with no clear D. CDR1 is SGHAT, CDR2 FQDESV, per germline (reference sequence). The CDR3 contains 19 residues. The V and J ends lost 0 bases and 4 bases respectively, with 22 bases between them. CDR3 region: CASSLAGGLSLIPGNTIYF. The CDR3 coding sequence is TGTGCCAGCAGCTTAGCAGGAGGACTGAGCCTCATACCGGGAAACACCATATATTTT.

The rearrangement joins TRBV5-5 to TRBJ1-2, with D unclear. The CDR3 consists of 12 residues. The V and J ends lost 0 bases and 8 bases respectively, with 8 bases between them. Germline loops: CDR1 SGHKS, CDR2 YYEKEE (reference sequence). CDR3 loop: CASSLDPVGYTF. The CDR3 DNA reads TGTGCCAGCAGCTTGGACCCGGTAGGCTACACCTTC.

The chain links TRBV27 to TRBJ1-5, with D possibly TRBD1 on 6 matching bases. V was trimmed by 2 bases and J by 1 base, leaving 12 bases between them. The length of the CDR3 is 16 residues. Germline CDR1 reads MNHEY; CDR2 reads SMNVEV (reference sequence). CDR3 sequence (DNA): TGTGCCAGCAGTTTAATGCCGGGGACAAGCAATCAGCCCCAGCATTTT. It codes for CASSLMPGTSNQPQHF.

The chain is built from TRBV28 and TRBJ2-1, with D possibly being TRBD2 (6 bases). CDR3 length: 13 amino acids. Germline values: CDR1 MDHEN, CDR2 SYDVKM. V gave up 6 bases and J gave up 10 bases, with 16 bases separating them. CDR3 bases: TGTGCCAGCAGCCGAAGGGAGACTAGGGAGCAGTTCTTC. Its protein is CASSRRETREQFF.

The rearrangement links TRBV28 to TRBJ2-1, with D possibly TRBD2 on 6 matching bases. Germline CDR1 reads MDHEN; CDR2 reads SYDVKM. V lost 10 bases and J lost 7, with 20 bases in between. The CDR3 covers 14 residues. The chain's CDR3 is CATGGARPRNEQFF. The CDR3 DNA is TGTGCCACCGGAGGGGCCCGACCGAGGAATGAGCAGTTCTTC.

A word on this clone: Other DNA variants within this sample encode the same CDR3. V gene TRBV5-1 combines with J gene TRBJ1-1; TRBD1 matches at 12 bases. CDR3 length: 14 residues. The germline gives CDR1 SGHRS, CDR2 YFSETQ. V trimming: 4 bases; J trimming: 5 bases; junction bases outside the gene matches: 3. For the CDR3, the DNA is TGCGCCAGCAGCCGGGACAGGGGGCTGACTGAAGCTTTCTTT. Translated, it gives CASSRDRGLTEAFF.